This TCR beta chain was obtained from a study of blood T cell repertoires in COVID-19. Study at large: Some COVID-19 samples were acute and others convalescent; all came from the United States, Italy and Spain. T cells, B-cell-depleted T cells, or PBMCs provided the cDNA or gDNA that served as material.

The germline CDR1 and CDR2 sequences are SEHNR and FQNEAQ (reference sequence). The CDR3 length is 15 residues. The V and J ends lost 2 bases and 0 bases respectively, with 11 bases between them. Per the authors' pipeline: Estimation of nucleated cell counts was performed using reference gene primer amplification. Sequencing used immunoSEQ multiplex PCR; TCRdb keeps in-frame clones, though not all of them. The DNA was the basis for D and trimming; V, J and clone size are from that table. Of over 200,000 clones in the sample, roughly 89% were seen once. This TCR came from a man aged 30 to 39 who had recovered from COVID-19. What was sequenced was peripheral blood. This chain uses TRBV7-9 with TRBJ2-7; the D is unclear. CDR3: CASSLQATISYEQYF. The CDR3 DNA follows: TGTGCCAGCAGCTTACAGGCAACGATCTCCTACGAGCAGTACTTC.